The table lists the clone carrying this TCR beta chain with a few counts. The data belong to a study of T-cell reconstitution after alpha-beta-depleted transplantation in children. Unique molecular identifiers were used to barcode this TCRbeta library. MiXCR was run by TCRdb on the PCR reads, yielding one entry per CDR3 protein. The table has just under 350,000 distinct CDR3 sequences, around 15% seen once. This sequence originates from a male patient aged 2-9 years who had a stem cell transplant for acute lymphoblastic leukemia, so the T cells may come from the graft donor. The sequencing here drew on PBMCs, mostly from graft donor cells, taken 360 days after TCRalphabeta/CD19-depleted stem cell transplant.

This chain's CDR3 is CASSDLAGARLYEQYF. The DNA for the CDR3 is TGTGCCAGCAGCGACCTAGCGGGAGCTCGCCTATACGAGCAGTACTTC. This rearrangement joins TRBV9 to TRBJ2-7; 10 positions agree with TRBD2. Trimming at V came to 3 bases and at J to 4 bases, leaving 10 bases not matched to a gene. This CDR3 has 16 amino acids. The germline V gene has CDR1 SGDLS and CDR2 YYNGEE.